Below, one TCR beta chain is given with its context. Cohort placement rested on clinical history that participants reported themselves. Recovery meant two consecutive negative NP/OP PCR tests, professional clearance, or resolved symptoms. The data belong to a study of blood T cell repertoires in COVID-19. Study-wide background: Spain, Italy and the United States supplied samples that represented acute and convalescent COVID-19.

Here immunoSEQ multiplex PCR was the method, and the copy in TCRdb shows in-frame clones only, minus some. The sample records about 180,000 clones, about 82% being singletons. The receptor was isolated from a woman aged 25 to 39 who had recovered from COVID-19. Sequenced: PBMCs or T cells enriched from blood (not recorded which).

Here the CDR3 DNA reads TGTGCCAGCAGCGCTGGGACAGCCTACAATGAGCAGTTCTTC. It specifies CASSAGTAYNEQFF. This chain connects TRBV5-5 to TRBJ2-1; 7 positions agree with TRBD1. The CDR3 spans 14 residues. V gave up 4 bases and J gave up 2 bases; unmatched junction bases: 3. Germline CDR1 SGHKS, CDR2 YYEKEE (reference sequence). The full variable domain, with the rest looked up from reference TRBV5-5 and TRBJ2-1, is DAGVTQSPTHLIKTRGQQVTLRCSPISGHKSVSWYQQVLGQGPQFIFQYYEKEERGRGNFPDRFSARQFPNYSSELNVNALLLGDSALYLCASSAGTAYNEQFFGPGTRLTVL.